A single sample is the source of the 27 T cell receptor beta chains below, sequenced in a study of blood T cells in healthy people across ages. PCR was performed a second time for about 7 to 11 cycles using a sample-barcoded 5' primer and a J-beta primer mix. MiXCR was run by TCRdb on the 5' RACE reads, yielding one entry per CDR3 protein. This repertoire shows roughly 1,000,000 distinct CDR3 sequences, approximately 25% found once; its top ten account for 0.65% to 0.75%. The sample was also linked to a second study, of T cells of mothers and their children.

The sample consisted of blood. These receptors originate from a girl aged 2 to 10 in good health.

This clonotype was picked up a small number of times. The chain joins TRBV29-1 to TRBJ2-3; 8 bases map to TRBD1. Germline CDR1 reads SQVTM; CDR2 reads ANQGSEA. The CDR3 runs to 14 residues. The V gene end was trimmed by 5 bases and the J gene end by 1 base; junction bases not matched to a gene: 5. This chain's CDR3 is CSVIDRGRTDTQYF. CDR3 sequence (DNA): TGCAGCGTTATCGACAGGGGACGCACAGATACGCAGTATTTT.

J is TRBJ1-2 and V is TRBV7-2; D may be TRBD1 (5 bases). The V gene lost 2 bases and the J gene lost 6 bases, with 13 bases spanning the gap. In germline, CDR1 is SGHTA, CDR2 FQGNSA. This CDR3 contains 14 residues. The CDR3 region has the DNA TGTGCCAGCAGCTTAAAAAGGGGCAGAGATGGCTACACCTTC. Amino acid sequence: CASSLKRGRDGYTF.

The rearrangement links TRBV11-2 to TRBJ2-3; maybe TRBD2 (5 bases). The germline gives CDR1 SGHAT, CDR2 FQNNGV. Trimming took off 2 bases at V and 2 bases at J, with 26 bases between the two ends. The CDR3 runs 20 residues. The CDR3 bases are TGTGCCAGCAGCTTAAATCTTGACGAACCGGGATTTGCATTCACAGATACGCAGTATTTT. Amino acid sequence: CASSLNLDEPGFAFTDTQYF.

CDR3 nucleotide sequence: TGTGCCAGCAGCGTAGAGGTCAAAGGGGAGCAGTACTTC. Translated: CASSVEVKGEQYF. The J gene is TRBJ2-7, the V gene TRBV9; no reliable D call. V lost 0 bases to trimming and J lost 7 bases, with 11 bases between them. The CDR3 is 13 residues long. Looked up from germline, CDR1 is SGDLS and CDR2 is YYNGEE.

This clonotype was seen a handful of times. The CDR3, as DNA: TGTGCCAGCAGCGATAACCGACTAGCGGGGGAGCAGTTCTTC. Protein product: CASSDNRLAGEQFF. The rearrangement links TRBV7-9 to TRBJ2-1; 11 nucleotides align to TRBD2. The CDR3 length is 14 residues. Per germline, CDR1 SEHNR and CDR2 FQNEAQ (reference sequence). V was pared by 5 bases and J by 10 bases, with 7 bases of the junction left unmatched.

CDR3 region: CASSLDLADYNEQFF. For the CDR3, the DNA is TGTGCCAGCAGCCTCGACCTAGCGGACTACAATGAGCAGTTCTTC. The chain combines TRBV3-1 with TRBJ2-7, with 7 positions matching TRBD2. The last part of the DNA fits TRBJ2-1 better; the J call may be wrong. The CDR3 loop spans 15 amino acids. The V gene's germline CDR1 is LGHDT and CDR2 YNNKEL (reference sequence).

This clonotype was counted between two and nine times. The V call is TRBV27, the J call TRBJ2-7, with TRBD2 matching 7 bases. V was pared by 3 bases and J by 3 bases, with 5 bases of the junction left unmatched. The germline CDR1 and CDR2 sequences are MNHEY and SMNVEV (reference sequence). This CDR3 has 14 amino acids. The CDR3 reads CASSLAGAHYEQYF. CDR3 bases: TGTGCCAGCAGTTTGGCGGGAGCTCACTACGAGCAGTACTTC.

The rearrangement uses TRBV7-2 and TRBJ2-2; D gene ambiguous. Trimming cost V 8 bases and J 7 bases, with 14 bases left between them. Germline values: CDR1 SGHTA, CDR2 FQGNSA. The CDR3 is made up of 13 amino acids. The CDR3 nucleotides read TGTGCCAGCTCCTTTGATTTGGTCGGGGAGCTGTTTTTT. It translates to CASSFDLVGELFF.

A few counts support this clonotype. CDR3 bases: TGCAGTGCTAGAGAAGTGAGGGGGAGGGAGGGTAGCTCCTATAATTCACCCCTCCACTTT. It specifies CSAREVRGREGSSYNSPLHF. The chain uses TRBV20-1 and TRBJ1-6; D might be TRBD1 (6 bases). CDR1 and CDR2 (germline): DFQATT, SNEGSKA (reference sequence). The CDR3 consists of 20 residues. Trimming pared 0 bases from V and 0 bases from J, leaving 21 bases between.

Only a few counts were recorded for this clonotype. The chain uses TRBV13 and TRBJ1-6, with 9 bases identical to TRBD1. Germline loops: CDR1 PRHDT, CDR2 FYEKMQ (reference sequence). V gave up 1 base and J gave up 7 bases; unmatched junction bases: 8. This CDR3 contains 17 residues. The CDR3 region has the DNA TGTGCCAGCAGCTTAGTGTTACGGACAGGGGACAATTCACCCCTCCACTTT. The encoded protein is CASSLVLRTGDNSPLHF.

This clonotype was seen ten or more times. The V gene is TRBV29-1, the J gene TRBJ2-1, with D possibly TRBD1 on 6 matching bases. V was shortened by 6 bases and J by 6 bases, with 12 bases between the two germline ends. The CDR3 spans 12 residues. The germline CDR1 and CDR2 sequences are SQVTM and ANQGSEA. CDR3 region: CSVSRGSNEQFF. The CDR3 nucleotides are TGCAGCGTCTCAAGGGGGTCCAATGAGCAGTTCTTC.

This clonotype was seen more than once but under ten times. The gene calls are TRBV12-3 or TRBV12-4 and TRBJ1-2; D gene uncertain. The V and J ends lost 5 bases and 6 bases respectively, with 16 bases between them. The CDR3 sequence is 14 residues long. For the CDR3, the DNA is TGTGCCAGCAGTCAGGAGGGCCCCCTCGATGGCTACACCTTC. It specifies CASSQEGPLDGYTF.

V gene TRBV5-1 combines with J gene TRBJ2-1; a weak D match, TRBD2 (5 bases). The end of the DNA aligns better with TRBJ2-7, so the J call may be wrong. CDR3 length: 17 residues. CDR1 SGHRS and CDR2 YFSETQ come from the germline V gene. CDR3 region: CASSPIGSEGLWNEQYF. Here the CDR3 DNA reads TGCGCCAGCAGCCCTATCGGGTCCGAGGGATTGTGGAACGAGCAGTACTTC.

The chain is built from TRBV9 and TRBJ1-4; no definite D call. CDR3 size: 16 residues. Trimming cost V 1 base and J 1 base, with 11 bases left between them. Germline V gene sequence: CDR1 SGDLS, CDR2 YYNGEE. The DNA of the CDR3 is TGTGCCAGCAGCGTATCGGGGTTTGAAACTAATGAAAAACTGTTTTTT. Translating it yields CASSVSGFETNEKLFF.

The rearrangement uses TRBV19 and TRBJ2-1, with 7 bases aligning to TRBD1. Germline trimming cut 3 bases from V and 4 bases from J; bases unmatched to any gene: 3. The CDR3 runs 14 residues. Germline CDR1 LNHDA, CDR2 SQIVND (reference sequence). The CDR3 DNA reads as TGTGCCAGTAGTATGACAGGGAATTACAATGAGCAGTTCTTC. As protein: CASSMTGNYNEQFF.

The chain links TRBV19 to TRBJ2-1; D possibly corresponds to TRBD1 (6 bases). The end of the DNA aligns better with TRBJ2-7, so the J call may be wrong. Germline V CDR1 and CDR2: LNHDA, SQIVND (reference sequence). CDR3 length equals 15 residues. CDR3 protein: CASSRTVGLSYEQYF. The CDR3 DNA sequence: TGTGCCAGTAGCCGGACAGTGGGATTGTCCTACGAGCAGTACTTC.

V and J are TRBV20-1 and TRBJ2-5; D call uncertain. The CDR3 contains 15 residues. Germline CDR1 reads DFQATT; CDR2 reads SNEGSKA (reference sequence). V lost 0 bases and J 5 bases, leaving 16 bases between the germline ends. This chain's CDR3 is CSARDQAFGHETQYF. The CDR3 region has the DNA TGCAGTGCTAGAGACCAAGCGTTTGGTCATGAGACCCAGTACTTC.

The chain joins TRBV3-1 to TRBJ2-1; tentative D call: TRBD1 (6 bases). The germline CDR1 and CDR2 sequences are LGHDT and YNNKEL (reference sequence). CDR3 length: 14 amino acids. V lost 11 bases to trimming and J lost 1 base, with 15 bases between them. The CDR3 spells CACNKGGSYNEQFF. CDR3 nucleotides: TGTGCCTGCAACAAAGGGGGTTCCTACAATGAGCAGTTCTTC.

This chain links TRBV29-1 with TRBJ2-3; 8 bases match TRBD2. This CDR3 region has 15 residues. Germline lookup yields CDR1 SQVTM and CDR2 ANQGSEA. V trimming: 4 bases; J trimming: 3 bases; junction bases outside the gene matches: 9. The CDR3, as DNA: TGCAGCGTTGCCTCGTCGGGGGGGCAGACAGATACGCAGTATTTT. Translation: CSVASSGGQTDTQYF.

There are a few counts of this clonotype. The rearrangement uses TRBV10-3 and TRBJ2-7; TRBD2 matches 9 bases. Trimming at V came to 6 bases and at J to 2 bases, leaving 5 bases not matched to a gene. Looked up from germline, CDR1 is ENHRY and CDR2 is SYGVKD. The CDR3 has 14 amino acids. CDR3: CAIRSLAGTYEQYF. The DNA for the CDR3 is TGTGCCATCAGATCCCTAGCGGGGACCTACGAGCAGTACTTC.

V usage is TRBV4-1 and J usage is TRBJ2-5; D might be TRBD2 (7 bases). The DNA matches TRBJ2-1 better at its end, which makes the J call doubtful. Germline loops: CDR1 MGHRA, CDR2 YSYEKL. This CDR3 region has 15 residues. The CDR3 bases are TGCGCCAGCAGCCCCTGGCTCGTAGGGGGGGATGAGCAGTTCTTC. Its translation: CASSPWLVGGDEQFF.

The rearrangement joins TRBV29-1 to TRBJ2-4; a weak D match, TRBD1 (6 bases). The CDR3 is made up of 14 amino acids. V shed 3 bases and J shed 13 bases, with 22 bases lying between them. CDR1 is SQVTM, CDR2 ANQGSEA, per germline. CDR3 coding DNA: TGCAGCGTTGACATGGACGACTCGGGACAAGGCCAGTACTTC. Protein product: CSVDMDDSGQGQYF.

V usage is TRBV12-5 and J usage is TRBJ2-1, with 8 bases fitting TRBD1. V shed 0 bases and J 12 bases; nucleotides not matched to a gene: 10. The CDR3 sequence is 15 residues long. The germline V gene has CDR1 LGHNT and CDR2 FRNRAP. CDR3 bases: TGTGCTAGTGGTTTGGTCCTCGCGACAGGGGAAGCGCAGTTCTTC. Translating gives CASGLVLATGEAQFF.

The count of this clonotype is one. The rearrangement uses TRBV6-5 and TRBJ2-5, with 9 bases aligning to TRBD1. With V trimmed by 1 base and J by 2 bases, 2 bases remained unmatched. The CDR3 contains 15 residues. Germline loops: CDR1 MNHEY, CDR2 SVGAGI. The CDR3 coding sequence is TGTGCCAGCAGTTACTTCGGACAGGGGCAAGAGACCCAGTACTTC. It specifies CASSYFGQGQETQYF.

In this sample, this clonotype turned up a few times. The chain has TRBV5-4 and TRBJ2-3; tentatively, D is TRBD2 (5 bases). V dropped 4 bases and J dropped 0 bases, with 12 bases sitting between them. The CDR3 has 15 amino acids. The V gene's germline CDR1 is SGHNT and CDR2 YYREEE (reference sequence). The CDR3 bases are TGTGCCAGCAGCCCGACTATATCTAGCACAGATACGCAGTATTTT. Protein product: CASSPTISSTDTQYF.

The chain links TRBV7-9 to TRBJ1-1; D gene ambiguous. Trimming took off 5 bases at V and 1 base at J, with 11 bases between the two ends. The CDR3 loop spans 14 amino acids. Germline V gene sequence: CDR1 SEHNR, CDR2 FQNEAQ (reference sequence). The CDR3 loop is CASSRREGNTEAFF. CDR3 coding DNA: TGTGCCAGCAGCCGGCGGGAGGGGAACACTGAAGCTTTCTTT.

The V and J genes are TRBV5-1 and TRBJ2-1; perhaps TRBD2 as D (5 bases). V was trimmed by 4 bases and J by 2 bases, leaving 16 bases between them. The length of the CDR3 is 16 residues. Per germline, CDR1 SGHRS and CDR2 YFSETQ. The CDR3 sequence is CASSPNGNSAYNEQFF. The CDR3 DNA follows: TGCGCCAGCAGCCCTAACGGGAATTCCGCCTACAATGAGCAGTTCTTC. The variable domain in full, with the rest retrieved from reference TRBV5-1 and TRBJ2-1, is KAGVTQTPRYLIKTRGQQVTLSCSPISGHRSVSWYQQTPGQGLQFLFEYFSETQRNKGNFPGRFSGRQFSNSRSEMNVSTLELGDSALYLCASSPNGNSAYNEQFFGPGTRLTVL.